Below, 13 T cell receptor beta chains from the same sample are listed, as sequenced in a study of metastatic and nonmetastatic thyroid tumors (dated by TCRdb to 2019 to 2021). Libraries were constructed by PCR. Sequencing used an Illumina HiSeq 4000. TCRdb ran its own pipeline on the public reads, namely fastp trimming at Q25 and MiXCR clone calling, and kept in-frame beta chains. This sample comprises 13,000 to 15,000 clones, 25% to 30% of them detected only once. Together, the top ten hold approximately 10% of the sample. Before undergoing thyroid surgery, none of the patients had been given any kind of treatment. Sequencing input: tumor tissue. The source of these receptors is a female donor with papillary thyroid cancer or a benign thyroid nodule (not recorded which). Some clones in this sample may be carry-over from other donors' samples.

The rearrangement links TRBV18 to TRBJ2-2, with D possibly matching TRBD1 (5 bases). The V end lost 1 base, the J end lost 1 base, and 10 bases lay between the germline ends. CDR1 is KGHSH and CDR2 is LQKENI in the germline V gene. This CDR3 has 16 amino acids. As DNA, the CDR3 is TGTGCCAGCTCACCACGACAGAACCTGAACACCGGGGAGCTGTTTTTT. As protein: CASSPRQNLNTGELFF.

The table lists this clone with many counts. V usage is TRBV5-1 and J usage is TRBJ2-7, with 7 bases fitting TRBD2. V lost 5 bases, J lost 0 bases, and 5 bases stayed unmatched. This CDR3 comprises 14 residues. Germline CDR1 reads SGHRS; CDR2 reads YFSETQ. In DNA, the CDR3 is TGCGCCAGCAGAGAGGGGACTAACTCCTACGAGCAGTACTTC. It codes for CASREGTNSYEQYF.

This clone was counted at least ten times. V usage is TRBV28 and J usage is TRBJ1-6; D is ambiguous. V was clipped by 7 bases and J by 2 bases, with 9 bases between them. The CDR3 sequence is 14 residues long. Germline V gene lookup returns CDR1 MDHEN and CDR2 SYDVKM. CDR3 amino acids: CASNSLPYNSPLHF. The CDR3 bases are TGTGCCAGCAACAGTCTGCCCTATAATTCACCCCTCCACTTT.

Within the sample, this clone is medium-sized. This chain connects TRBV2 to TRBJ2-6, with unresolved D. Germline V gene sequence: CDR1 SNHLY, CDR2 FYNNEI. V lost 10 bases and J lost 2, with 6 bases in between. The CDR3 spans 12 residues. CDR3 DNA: TGTGCCACCCTACCTGGGGCCAACGTCCTGACTTTC. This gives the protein CATLPGANVLTF.

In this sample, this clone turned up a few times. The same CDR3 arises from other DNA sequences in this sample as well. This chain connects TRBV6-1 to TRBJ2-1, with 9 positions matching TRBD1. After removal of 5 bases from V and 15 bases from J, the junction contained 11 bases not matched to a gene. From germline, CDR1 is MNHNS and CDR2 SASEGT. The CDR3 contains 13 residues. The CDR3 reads CASSKDRGPTTFF. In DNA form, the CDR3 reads TGTGCCAGCAGTAAGGACAGGGGTCCTACAACGTTCTTC.

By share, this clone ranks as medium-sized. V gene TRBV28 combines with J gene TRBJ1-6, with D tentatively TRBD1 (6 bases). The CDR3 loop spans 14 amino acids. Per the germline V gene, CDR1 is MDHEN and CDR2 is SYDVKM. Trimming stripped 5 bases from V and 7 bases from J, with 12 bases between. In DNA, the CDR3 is TGTGCCAGCAGTCCCGGACAGAGGAATTCACCCCTCCACTTT. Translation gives CASSPGQRNSPLHF.

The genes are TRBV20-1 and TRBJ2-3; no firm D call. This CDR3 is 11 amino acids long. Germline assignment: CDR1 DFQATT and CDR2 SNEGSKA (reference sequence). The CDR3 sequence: CRLGLTDTQYF. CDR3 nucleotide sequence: TGCAGACTGGGTCTCACAGATACGCAGTATTTT.

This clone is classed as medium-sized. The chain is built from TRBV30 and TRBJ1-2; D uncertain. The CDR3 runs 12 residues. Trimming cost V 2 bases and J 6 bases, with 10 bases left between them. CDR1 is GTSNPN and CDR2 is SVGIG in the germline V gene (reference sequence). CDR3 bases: TGTGCCTGGAGTCTGTCTGGGGATGGCTACACCTTC. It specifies CAWSLSGDGYTF.

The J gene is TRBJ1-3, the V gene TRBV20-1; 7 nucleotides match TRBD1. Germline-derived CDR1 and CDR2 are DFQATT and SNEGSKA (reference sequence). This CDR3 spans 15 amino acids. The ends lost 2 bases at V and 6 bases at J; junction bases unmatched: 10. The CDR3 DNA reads TGCAGTGCTAGATACGGGACAGCATTACTAAACACCATATATTTT. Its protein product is CSARYGTALLNTIYF.

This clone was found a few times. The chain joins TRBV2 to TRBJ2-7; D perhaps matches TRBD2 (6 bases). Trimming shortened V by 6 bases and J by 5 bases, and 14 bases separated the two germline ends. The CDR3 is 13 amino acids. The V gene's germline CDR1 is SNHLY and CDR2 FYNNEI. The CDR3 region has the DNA TGTGCCAGCAGCGGGGTGGAGGGGAACGAGCAGTACTTC. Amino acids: CASSGVEGNEQYF.

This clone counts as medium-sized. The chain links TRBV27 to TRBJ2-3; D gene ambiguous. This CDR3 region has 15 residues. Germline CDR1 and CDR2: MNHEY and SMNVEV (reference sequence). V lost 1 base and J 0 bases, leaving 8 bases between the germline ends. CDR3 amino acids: CASSLFATSTDTQYF. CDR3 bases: TGTGCCAGCAGTTTATTTGCCACAAGCACAGATACGCAGTATTTT.

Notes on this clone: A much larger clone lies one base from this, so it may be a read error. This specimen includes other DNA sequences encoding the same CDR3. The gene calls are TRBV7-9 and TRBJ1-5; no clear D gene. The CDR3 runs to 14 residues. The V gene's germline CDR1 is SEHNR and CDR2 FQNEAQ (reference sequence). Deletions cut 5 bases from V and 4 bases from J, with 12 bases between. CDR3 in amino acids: CASSLKGGNQPQHF. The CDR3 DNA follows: TGTGCCAGCAGCCTGAAAGGTGGGAATCAGCCCCAGCATTTT.

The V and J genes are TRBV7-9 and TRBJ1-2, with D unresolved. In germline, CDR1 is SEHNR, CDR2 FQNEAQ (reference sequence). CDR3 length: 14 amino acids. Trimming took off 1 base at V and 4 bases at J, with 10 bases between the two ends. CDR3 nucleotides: TGTGCCAGCAGCTTAGTTGGCGGCTCCTATGGCTACACCTTC. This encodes CASSLVGGSYGYTF.